The present entry profiles one TCR beta chain with its context. This CDR3 comprises 11 residues. Germline CDR1 LGHDT, CDR2 YNNKEL (reference sequence). V was trimmed by 7 bases and J by 8 bases, leaving 12 bases between them. This sample is part of a study of blood T cell repertoires in COVID-19. Study at large: Acute and convalescent COVID-19 specimens originated in the United States, Italy and Spain.

Original processing notes: It was from reference gene primer amplification that nucleated cell counts were estimated. Clones were read by immunoSEQ multiplex PCR, and TCRdb kept only the in-frame ones, dropping some. That table supplies the V and J calls and clone size; D and trimming were determined from the DNA. The sample has approximately 180,000 clones; approximately 83% are singletons. The rearrangement links TRBV3-1 (or the pseudogene TRBV3-2) to TRBJ2-7; TRBD2 might be the D (6 bases). This sequence was found in a man between 60 and 70 years old with acute or convalescent COVID-19. Specimen: peripheral blood. Written as DNA, the CDR3 is TGTGCCAGCATTTCCGGAGGGCAGCAGTACTTC. This translates into CASISGGQQYF.